This TCR beta chain was found in a study of blood T cell repertoires in COVID-19. Turning to the study itself: Acute and convalescent COVID-19 samples came from the United States, Italy and Spain.

Germline V gene lookup returns CDR1 LNHNV and CDR2 YYDKDF (reference sequence). CDR3 length equals 16 residues. J was trimmed by 9 bases and V by 0 bases; bases with no gene match: 7. Produced via immunoSEQ multiplex PCR; TCRdb's table is partial and in-frame only. The sample gives approximately 440,000 clones, about 91% of which show up once; around 13% is in the top ten. The sequence derives from a woman aged 50 to 60 with COVID-19, enrolled during active disease. This chain joins TRBV15 and TRBJ1-6; 8 bases align to TRBD1. Sequences were obtained from peripheral blood. The chain's CDR3 is CATSRDHSGTGSPLHF. CDR3 DNA sequence: TGTGCCACCAGCAGAGATCATAGTGGGACAGGTTCACCCCTCCACTTT.